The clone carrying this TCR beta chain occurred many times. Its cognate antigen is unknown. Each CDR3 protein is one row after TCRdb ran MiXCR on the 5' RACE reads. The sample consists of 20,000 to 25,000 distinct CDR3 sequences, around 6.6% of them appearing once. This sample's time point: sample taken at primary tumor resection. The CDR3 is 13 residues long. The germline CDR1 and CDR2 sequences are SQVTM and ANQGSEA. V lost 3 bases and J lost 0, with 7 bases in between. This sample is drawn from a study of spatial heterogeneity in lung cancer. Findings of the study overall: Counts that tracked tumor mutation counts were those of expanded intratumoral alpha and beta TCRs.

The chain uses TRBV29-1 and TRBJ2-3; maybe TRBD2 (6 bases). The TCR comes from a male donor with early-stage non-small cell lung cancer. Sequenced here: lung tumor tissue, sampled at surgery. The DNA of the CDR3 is TGCAGCGTTGACGGGACTAGCACAGATACGCAGTATTTT. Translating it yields CSVDGTSTDTQYF.